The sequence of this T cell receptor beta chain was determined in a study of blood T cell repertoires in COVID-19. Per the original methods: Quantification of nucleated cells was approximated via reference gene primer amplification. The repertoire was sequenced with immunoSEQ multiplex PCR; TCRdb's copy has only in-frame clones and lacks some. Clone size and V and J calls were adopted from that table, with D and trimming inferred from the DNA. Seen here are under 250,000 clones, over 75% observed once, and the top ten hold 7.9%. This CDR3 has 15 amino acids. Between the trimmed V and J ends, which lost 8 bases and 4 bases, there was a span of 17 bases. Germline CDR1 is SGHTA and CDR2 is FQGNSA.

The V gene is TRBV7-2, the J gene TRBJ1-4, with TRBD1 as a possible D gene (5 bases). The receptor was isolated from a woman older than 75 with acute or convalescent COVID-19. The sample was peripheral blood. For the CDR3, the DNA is TGTGCCAGCCGCCCCGCCGGGGGAGGTAATGAAAAACTGTTTTTT. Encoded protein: CASRPAGGGNEKLFF.